The 23 T cell receptor beta chains below all came from one sample that was sequenced in a study of pediatric ulcerative colitis. TCRdb's table, derived via immunoSEQ multiplex PCR, lists solely in-frame clones and lacks some. The sample lists approximately 40,000 clones, around four fifths occurring once. Rectal tissue came from one to two pinch biopsies taken at colonoscopy. Sequencing was done on a sample of gut tissue. The receptors here all came from a boy aged 5-17 years with moderate ulcerative colitis.

V usage is TRBV15 and J usage is TRBJ2-7, with 8 nucleotides matching TRBD1. The CDR3 has 17 residues. The junction had 9 bases not matched to a gene; V was cut back by 1 base and J by 1 base. CDR1 is LNHNV, CDR2 YYDKDF, per germline (reference sequence). The CDR3: CATSRGGTGQVSYEQYF. As DNA, the CDR3 is TGTGCCACCAGCAGAGGAGGGACGGGACAGGTTTCCTACGAGCAGTACTTC.

This clone was seen a few times. The rearrangement links TRBV10-3 to TRBJ1-1, with 7 nucleotides matching TRBD1. The CDR3 has 13 residues. CDR1 is ENHRY, CDR2 SYGVKD, per germline. Trimming took 6 bases from V and 4 from J; bases not matched to a gene: 5. The CDR3 loop reads CAISEQGFTEAFF. DNA for the CDR3: TGTGCCATCAGCGAACAGGGGTTCACTGAAGCTTTCTTT.

This chain links TRBV4-1 with TRBJ1-5; D call uncertain. CDR3 size: 15 residues. The V gene lost 1 base and the J gene lost 7 bases, with 14 bases spanning the gap. The germline V gene has CDR1 MGHRA and CDR2 YSYEKL. The CDR3 loop is CASSQVEAGNQPQHF. The CDR3 DNA reads as TGCGCCAGCAGCCAAGTGGAGGCAGGTAACCAGCCCCAGCATTTT.

This clone was counted only a few times. The rearrangement uses TRBV4-3 and TRBJ2-7; D perhaps matches TRBD2 (6 bases). Trimming removed 4 bases at V and 6 bases at J, with 13 bases between. CDR1 is LGHNA, CDR2 YSLEER, per germline. The CDR3 spans 13 residues. The CDR3 region has the DNA TGCGCCAGCAGCCGGGGGAGGTCCCTCGAGCAGTACTTC. Encoded protein: CASSRGRSLEQYF.

This chain links TRBV23-1 with TRBJ2-2; TRBD1 aligns across 8 bases. TRBV23-1 is reported as an ORF; its role is uncertain. This CDR3 contains 15 residues. V lost 3 bases and J lost 3; bases outside the gene matches: 3. The CDR3 loop reads CASSHGQGYTGELFF. CDR3 sequence (DNA): TGCGCCAGCAGTCATGGACAGGGTTACACCGGGGAGCTGTTTTTT.

The chain has TRBV5-1 and TRBJ1-2, with D perhaps TRBD1 (5 bases). The ends were cut back, 0 bases at V and 0 bases at J, with 12 bases in the middle. The CDR3 is made up of 16 amino acids. The germline V gene has CDR1 SGHRS and CDR2 YFSETQ. CDR3 sequence (DNA): TGCGCCAGCAGCTTGGTGGAGACAGCCTCTAACTATGGCTACACCTTC. Encoded protein: CASSLVETASNYGYTF. Variable domain in full (rest from reference TRBV5-1 and TRBJ1-2): KAGVTQTPRYLIKTRGQQVTLSCSPISGHRSVSWYQQTPGQGLQFLFEYFSETQRNKGNFPGRFSGRQFSNSRSEMNVSTLELGDSALYLCASSLVETASNYGYTFGSGTRLTVV.

The chain carries TRBV18 and TRBJ1-1; D is ambiguous. The CDR3 spans 13 residues. Germline V gene sequence: CDR1 KGHSH, CDR2 LQKENI. The V gene lost 2 bases and the J gene lost 0 bases, with 4 bases spanning the gap. CDR3 region: CASSPGLNTEAFF. CDR3 bases: TGTGCCAGCTCACCAGGGCTGAACACTGAAGCTTTCTTT.

The gene calls are TRBV12-5 and TRBJ2-3, with 11 bases that match TRBD1. Trimming removed 1 base from V and 2 bases from J; junction bases left unmatched: 5. CDR3 length: 17 residues. CDR1 is LGHNT and CDR2 is FRNRAP in the germline V gene. The CDR3 DNA is TGTGCTAGTGGTTTGGCCAGGACAGGGGGCTCCACAGATACGCAGTATTTT. It yields the protein CASGLARTGGSTDTQYF.

The rearrangement links TRBV4-2 to TRBJ2-7; 11 positions match TRBD2. J gave up 7 bases and V 3 bases, and 8 bases lay outside the gene matches. In germline, CDR1 is LGHNA, CDR2 YNFKEQ. This CDR3 spans 15 amino acids. CDR3 DNA sequence: TGTGCCAGCAGCCAGCGTAGCGGGGGGGCGTTAGAGCAGTACTTC. Its translation is CASSQRSGGALEQYF.

The sample holds a few counts of this clone. The gene calls are TRBV6-1 and TRBJ2-7; D uncertain. CDR3 length equals 14 residues. The germline V gene encodes CDR1 MNHNS and CDR2 SASEGT. V lost 4 bases and J 2 bases, leaving 12 bases between the germline ends. CDR3 coding DNA: TGTGCCAGCAGTGGGTCGGGCAGGACCTACGAGCAGTACTTC. As protein: CASSGSGRTYEQYF.

The genes are TRBV14 and TRBJ1-1; D unresolved. CDR1 and CDR2 (germline): SGHDN, FVKESK. This CDR3 is built from 15 residues. V lost 4 bases and J 0 bases, leaving 12 bases between the germline ends. Written as DNA, the CDR3 is TGTGCCAGCAGCCCTCTAGGCAGCATGAACACTGAAGCTTTCTTT. Its protein product is CASSPLGSMNTEAFF.

The chain combines TRBV10-3 with TRBJ1-4; D possibly corresponds to TRBD1 (5 bases). The CDR3 has 16 amino acids. Trimming left V 4 bases short and J 7 bases short, with 19 bases between. Germline CDR1 ENHRY, CDR2 SYGVKD. The CDR3 loop reads CAISAPGRPGREKLFF. The DNA for the CDR3 is TGTGCCATCAGTGCACCAGGGAGGCCAGGTCGTGAAAAACTGTTTTTT.

This clone was detected only a few times. The chain is built from TRBV25-1 and TRBJ1-6; D might be TRBD1 (6 bases). The CDR3 is made up of 15 amino acids. CDR1 and CDR2 from the germline V gene are MGHDK and SYGVNS. V was trimmed by 6 bases and J by 3 bases, leaving 12 bases between them. CDR3 amino acids: CASSREQGYNSPLHF. CDR3 DNA: TGTGCCAGCAGCCGGGAACAGGGCTATAATTCACCCCTCCACTTT.

J is TRBJ1-6 and V is TRBV14; no reliable D call. CDR3 size: 13 residues. Germline CDR1 reads SGHDN; CDR2 reads FVKESK. V was shortened by 1 base and J by 10 bases, with 8 bases between the two germline ends. This CDR3 reads CASSQGLGSPLHF. Here the CDR3 DNA reads TGTGCCAGCAGCCAAGGCCTGGGGTCACCCCTCCACTTT.

The table lists this clone with a few counts. The rearrangement uses TRBV28 and TRBJ1-4; no clear D gene. Germline V lookup: CDR1 MDHEN, CDR2 SYDVKM. The CDR3 runs to 14 residues. With 3 bases removed from V and 7 bases from J, the gap between germline ends came to 12 bases. CDR3 coding DNA: TGTGCCAGCAGTTTGTCTGGAAGGGTTGAAAAACTGTTTTTT. Translated, it gives CASSLSGRVEKLFF.

The CDR3 bases are TGTGCCAGCAGTTTGTTCGGGACAGTGATAAATCAGCCCCAGCATTTT. It encodes CASSLFGTVINQPQHF. V usage is TRBV28 and J usage is TRBJ1-5; the match to TRBD1 covers 7 bases. Germline V gene data show CDR1 as MDHEN and CDR2 as SYDVKM. V gave up 3 bases and J gave up 4 bases; unmatched junction bases: 9. The CDR3 extends over 16 amino acids.

This clone has a handful of counts. The chain combines TRBV5-6 with TRBJ2-3, with D possibly matching TRBD1 (5 bases). V dropped 0 bases and J dropped 6 bases, with 17 bases sitting between them. Per the germline V gene, CDR1 is SGHDT and CDR2 is YYEEEE. CDR3 size: 16 residues. The DNA for the CDR3 is TGTGCCAGCAGCTTGGTGGTTCTAGAAGGGGTGGATACGCAGTATTTT. Protein: CASSLVVLEGVDTQYF. Looking up the rest from reference TRBV5-6 and TRBJ2-3 gives the full variable domain: DAGVTQSPTHLIKTRGQQVTLRCSPKSGHDTVSWYQQALGQGPQFIFQYYEEEERQRGNFPDRFSGHQFPNYSSELNVNALLLGDSALYLCASSLVVLEGVDTQYFGPGTRLTVL.

The V gene is TRBV7-8, the J gene TRBJ2-4; weak D call: TRBD1 (6 bases). Deletions cut 5 bases from V and 0 bases from J, with 11 bases between. The CDR3 is 15 amino acids. The germline gives CDR1 SGHVS, CDR2 FQNEAQ. CDR3 residues: CASSPGQLAKNIQYF. DNA for the CDR3: TGTGCCAGCAGCCCCGGACAGCTAGCCAAAAACATTCAGTACTTC. Using reference TRBV7-8 and TRBJ2-4 for the parts outside the CDR3, the full variable domain is GAGVSQSPRYKVAKRGQDVALRCDPISGHVSLFWYQQALGQGPEFLTYFQNEAQLDKSGLPSDRFFAERPEGSVSTLKIQRTQQEDSAVYLCASSPGQLAKNIQYFGAGTRLSVL.

In its sample, this clone was seen once. V gene TRBV7-2 combines with J gene TRBJ2-2; 15 nucleotides line up with TRBD2. The CDR3 is 18 amino acids. Germline loops: CDR1 SGHTA, CDR2 FQGNSA. With 5 bases clipped from V and 3 bases from J, the junction kept 7 bases outside the gene matches. The CDR3 is CASSPGLAGGRHTGELFF. The CDR3 DNA sequence: TGTGCCAGCAGCCCTGGACTAGCGGGGGGGCGTCACACCGGGGAGCTGTTTTTT.

This rearrangement joins TRBV7-7 to TRBJ2-7, with 8 bases matching TRBD2. The CDR3 is made up of 19 amino acids. The V gene end was trimmed by 4 bases and the J gene end by 3 bases; junction bases not matched to a gene: 20. CDR1 and CDR2 (germline): SSHAT, FNYEAQ (reference sequence). CDR3 loop: CASSSFSGVAGSSDYEQYF. Written as DNA, the CDR3 is TGTGCCAGCAGCTCATTTAGTGGGGTAGCGGGGAGTTCTGACTACGAGCAGTACTTC.

DNA of the CDR3: TGTGCCTGGAGTGGGGGACAGGGGAGGTCTCGGGAGACCCAGTACTTC. Its translation is CAWSGGQGRSRETQYF. The chain combines TRBV30 with TRBJ2-5, with 10 bases fitting TRBD1. Germline lookup yields CDR1 GTSNPN and CDR2 SVGIG (reference sequence). The CDR3 loop spans 16 amino acids. Germline trimming cut 1 base from V and 5 bases from J; bases unmatched to any gene: 10.

The rearrangement joins TRBV30 to TRBJ2-7; 10 nucleotides agree with TRBD1. The CDR3 loop spans 17 amino acids. Looked up from germline, CDR1 is GTSNPN and CDR2 is SVGIG (reference sequence). V shed 2 bases and J 2 bases; nucleotides not matched to a gene: 12. CDR3 protein: CAWSSRDRGPSTYEQYF. In DNA, the CDR3 is TGTGCCTGGAGTAGCAGGGACAGGGGCCCTTCAACCTACGAGCAGTACTTC. Variable domain in full (rest from reference TRBV30 and TRBJ2-7): SQTIHQWPATLVQPVGSPLSLECTVEGTSNPNLYWYRQAAGRGLQLLFYSVGIGQISSEVPQNLSASRPQDRQFILSSKKLLLSDSGFYLCAWSSRDRGPSTYEQYFGPGTRLTVT.

The chain is built from TRBV19 and TRBJ1-2, with D possibly matching TRBD1 (6 bases). Germline V lookup: CDR1 LNHDA, CDR2 SQIVND (reference sequence). V lost 1 base and J 2 bases, leaving 11 bases between the germline ends. The CDR3 runs 15 residues. In DNA form, the CDR3 reads TGTGCCAGTAGTATAGCCTCCCAGGGGAACTATGGCTACACCTTC. Translated: CASSIASQGNYGYTF. Filled out from reference TRBV19 and TRBJ1-2, the complete variable domain reads DGGITQSPKYLFRKEGQNVTLSCEQNLNHDAMYWYRQDPGQGLRLIYYSQIVNDFQKGDIAEGYSVSREKKESFPLTVTSAQKNPTAFYLCASSIASQGNYGYTFGSGTRLTVV.